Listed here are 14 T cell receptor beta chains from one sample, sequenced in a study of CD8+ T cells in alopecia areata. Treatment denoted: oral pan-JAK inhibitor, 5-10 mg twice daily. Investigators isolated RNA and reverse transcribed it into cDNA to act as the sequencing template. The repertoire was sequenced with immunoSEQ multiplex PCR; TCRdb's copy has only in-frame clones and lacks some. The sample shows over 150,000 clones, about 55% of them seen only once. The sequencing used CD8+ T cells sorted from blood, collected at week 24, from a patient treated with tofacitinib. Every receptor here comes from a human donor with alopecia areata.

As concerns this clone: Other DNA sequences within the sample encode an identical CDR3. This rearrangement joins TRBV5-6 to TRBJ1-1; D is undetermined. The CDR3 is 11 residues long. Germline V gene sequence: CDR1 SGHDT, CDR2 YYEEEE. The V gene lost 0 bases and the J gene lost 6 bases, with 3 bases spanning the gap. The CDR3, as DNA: TGTGCCAGCAGCTTGGGTTCTGAAGCTTTCTTT. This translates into CASSLGSEAFF.

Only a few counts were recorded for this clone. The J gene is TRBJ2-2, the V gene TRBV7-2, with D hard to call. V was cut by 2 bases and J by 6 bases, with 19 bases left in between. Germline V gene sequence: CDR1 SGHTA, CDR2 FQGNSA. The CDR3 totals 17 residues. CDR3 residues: CASSLYFSRQHPGELFF. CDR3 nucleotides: TGTGCCAGCAGCTTATATTTCTCGAGGCAGCACCCCGGGGAGCTGTTTTTT.

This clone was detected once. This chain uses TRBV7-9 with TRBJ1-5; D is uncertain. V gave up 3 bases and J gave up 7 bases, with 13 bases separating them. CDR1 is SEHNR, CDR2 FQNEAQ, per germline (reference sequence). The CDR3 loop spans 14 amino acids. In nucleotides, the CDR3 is TGTGCCAGCAGCTTCGAGGGAATTGGGCAGCCCCAGCATTTT. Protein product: CASSFEGIGQPQHF.

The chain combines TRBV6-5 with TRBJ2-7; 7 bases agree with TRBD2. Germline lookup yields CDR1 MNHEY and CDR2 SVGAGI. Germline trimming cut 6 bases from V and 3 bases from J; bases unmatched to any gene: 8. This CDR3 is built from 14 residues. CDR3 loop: CASSSSGEGYEQYF. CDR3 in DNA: TGTGCCAGCAGCTCGTCCGGGGAGGGCTACGAGCAGTACTTC.

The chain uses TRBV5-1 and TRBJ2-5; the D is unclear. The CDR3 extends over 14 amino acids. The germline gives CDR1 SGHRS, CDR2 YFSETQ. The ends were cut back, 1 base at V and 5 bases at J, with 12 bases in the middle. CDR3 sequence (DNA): TGCGCCAGCAGCTTGAAGGTCACTGGGGAGACCCAGTACTTC. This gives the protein CASSLKVTGETQYF.

The CDR3 loop reads CSGRVELNTEAFF. In DNA form, the CDR3 reads TGCAGCGGAAGGGTAGAGTTGAACACTGAAGCTTTCTTT. This chain connects TRBV29-1 to TRBJ1-1; D not certain. Germline V gene data show CDR1 as SQVTM and CDR2 as ANQGSEA. The CDR3 runs to 13 residues. V shed 7 bases and J shed 0 bases, with 12 bases lying between them.

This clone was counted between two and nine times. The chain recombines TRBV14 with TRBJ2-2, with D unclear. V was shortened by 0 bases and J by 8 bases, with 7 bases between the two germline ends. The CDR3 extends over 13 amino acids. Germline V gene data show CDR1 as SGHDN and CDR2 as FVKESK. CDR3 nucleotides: TGTGCCAGCAGCCAAGAGGTCCGAGGGGAGCTGTTTTTT. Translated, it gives CASSQEVRGELFF.

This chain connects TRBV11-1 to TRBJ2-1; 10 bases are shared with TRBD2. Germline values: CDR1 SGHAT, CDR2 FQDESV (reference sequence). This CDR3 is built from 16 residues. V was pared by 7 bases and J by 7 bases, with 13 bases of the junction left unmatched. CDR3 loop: CASTTSGGAFYNEQFF. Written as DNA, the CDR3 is TGTGCCAGCACCACGAGCGGGGGGGCGTTTTATAATGAGCAGTTCTTC.

The CDR3 nucleotides are TGTGCCAGCCTGACAGGGACTGAAGCTTTCTTT. Its translation: CASLTGTEAFF. The V and J genes are TRBV19 and TRBJ1-1; 7 positions match TRBD1. The trim removed 9 bases at V and 5 bases at J, leaving 3 bases unmatched. This CDR3 spans 11 amino acids. Germline V gene data show CDR1 as LNHDA and CDR2 as SQIVND (reference sequence). Filled out from reference TRBV19 and TRBJ1-1, the complete variable domain reads DGGITQSPKYLFRKEGQNVTLSCEQNLNHDAMYWYRQDPGQGLRLIYYSQIVNDFQKGDIAEGYSVSREKKESFPLTVTSAQKNPTAFYLCASLTGTEAFFGQGTRLTVV.

CDR3 residues: CASSQDRSGSGNTIYF. DNA for the CDR3: TGCGCCAGCAGCCAAGATCGGAGCGGCTCTGGAAACACCATATATTTT. V is TRBV4-3 and J is TRBJ1-3; D not resolved. Germline CDR1 reads LGHNA; CDR2 reads YSLEER. The V end lost 0 bases, the J end lost 0 bases, and 9 bases lay between the germline ends. The CDR3 sequence is 16 residues long.

For the CDR3, the DNA is TGTGCCAGCAGCTTCGTGGCAGGGGGGAACACTGAAGCTTTCTTT. Translating gives CASSFVAGGNTEAFF. V gene TRBV7-9 combines with J gene TRBJ1-1, with 7 bases fitting TRBD1. The CDR3 sequence is 15 residues long. Germline V gene lookup returns CDR1 SEHNR and CDR2 FQNEAQ (reference sequence). Germline trimming cut 3 bases from V and 1 base from J; bases unmatched to any gene: 5.

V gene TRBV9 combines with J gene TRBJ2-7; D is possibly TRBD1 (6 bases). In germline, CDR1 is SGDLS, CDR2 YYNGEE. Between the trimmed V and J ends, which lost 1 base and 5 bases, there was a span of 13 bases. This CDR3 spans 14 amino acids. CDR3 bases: TGTGCCAGCAGCGTAAGGGGGTATCCGGACGAGCAGTACTTC. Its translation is CASSVRGYPDEQYF.

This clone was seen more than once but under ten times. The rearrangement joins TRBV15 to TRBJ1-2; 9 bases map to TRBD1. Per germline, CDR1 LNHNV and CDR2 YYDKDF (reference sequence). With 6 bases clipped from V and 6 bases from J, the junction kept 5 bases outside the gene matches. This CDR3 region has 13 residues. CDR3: CATSQDRGDGYTF. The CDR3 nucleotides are TGTGCCACCAGTCAGGACAGGGGTGATGGCTACACCTTC.

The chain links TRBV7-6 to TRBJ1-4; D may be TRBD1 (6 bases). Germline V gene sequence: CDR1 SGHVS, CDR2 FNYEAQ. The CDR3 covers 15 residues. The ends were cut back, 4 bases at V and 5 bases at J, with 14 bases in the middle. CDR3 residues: CASSSGAGTNEKLFF. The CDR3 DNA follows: TGTGCCAGCAGCTCGGGGGCGGGGACGAATGAAAAACTGTTTTTT.